This T cell receptor beta chain was sequenced in a study of shared clonotypes between healthy human individuals. General study findings and limits: The expectation was that sequencing depth would affect clonotype sharing among donors.

Comment on this clone: The antigen is unknown.

As defined, naive CD8 cells were CD45RO-negative and positively selected for CCR7, with terminally differentiated effector memory CD45RA+ cells excluded. Germline V gene data show CDR1 as MNHEY and CDR2 as SMNVEV (reference sequence). The CDR3 has 13 amino acids. V lost 6 bases to trimming and J lost 7 bases, with 15 bases between them. Here immunoSEQ multiplex PCR was the method, and the copy in TCRdb shows in-frame clones only, minus some. The sample records roughly 810,000 clones, approximately 96% being singletons. The receptor was isolated from a man between 25 and 39 years old in good health. Sequenced material: naive CD8+ T cells sorted from blood. This rearrangement joins TRBV27 to TRBJ2-5; tentative D call: TRBD2 (5 bases). CDR3 nucleotide sequence: TGTGCCAGCAGCCCTACCGGGGATCTGACCCAGTACTTC. This codes for CASSPTGDLTQYF.